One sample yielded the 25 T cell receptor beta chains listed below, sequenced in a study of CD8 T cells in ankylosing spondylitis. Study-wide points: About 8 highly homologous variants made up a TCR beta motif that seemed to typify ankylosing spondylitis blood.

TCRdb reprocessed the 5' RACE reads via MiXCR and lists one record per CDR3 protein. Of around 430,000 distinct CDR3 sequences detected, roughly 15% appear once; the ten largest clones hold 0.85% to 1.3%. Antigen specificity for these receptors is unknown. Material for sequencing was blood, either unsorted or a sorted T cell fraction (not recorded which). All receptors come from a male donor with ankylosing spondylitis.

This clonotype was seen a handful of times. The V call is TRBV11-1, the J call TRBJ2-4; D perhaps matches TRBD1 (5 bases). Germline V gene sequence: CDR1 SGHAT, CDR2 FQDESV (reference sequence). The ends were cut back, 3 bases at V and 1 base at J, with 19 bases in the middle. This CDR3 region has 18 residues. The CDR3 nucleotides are TGTGCCAGCAGCTTTGCCGGTGGGATCTCAGGGGCCAAAAACATTCAGTACTTC. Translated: CASSFAGGISGAKNIQYF.

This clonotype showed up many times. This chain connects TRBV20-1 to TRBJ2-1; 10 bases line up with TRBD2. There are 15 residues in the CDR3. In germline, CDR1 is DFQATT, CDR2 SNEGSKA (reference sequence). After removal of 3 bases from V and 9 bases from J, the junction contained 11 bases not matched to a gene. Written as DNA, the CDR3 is TGCAGTGCTAGGCCCCTAGCGGGAGTCGTGATTGAGCAGTTCTTC. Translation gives CSARPLAGVVIEQFF.

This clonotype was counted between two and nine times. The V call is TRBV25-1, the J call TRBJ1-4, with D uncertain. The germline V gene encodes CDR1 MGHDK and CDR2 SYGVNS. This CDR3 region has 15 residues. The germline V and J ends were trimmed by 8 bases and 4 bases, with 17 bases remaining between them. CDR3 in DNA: TGTGCCAGCGGTCGATCCGGACTCCTTAATGAAAAACTGTTTTTT. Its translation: CASGRSGLLNEKLFF.

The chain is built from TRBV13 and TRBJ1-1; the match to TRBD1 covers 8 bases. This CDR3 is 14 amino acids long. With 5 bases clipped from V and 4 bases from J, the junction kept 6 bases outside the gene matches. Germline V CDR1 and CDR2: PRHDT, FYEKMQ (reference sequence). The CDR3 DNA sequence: TGTGCCAGCAGCCCCAGGGGGCCGAGCACTGAAGCTTTCTTT. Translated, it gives CASSPRGPSTEAFF.

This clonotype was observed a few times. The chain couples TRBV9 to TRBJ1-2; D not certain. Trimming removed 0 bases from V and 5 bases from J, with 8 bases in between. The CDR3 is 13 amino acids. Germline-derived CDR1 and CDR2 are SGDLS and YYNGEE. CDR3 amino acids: CASSVERFYGYTF. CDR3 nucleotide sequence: TGTGCCAGCAGCGTAGAGCGGTTTTATGGCTACACCTTC.

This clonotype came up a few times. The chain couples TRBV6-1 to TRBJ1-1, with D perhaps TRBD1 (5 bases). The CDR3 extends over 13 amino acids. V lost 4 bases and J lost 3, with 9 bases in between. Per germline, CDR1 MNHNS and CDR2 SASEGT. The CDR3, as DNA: TGTGCCAGCAGTGGGACAAGGGACACTGAAGCTTTCTTT. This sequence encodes CASSGTRDTEAFF.

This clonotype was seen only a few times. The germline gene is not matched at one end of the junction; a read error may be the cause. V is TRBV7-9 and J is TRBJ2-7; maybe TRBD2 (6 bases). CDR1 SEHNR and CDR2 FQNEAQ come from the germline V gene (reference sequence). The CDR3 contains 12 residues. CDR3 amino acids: CASSIAGGEQYF. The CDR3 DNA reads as TGTGCCAGCAGCATAGCCGGGGGCGAGCAGTACTTC.

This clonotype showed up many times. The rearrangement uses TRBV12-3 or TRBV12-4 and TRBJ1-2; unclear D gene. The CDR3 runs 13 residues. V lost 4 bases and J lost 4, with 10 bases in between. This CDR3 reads CASSSGKAYGYTF. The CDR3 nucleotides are TGTGCCAGCAGTTCCGGGAAGGCCTATGGCTACACCTTC.

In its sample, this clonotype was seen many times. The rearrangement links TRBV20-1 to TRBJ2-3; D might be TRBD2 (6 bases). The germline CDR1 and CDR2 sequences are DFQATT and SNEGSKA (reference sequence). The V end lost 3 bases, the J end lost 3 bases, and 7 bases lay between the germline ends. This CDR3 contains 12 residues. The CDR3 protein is CSARAGTDTQYF. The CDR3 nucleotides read TGCAGTGCTAGGGCGGGAACAGATACGCAGTATTTT.

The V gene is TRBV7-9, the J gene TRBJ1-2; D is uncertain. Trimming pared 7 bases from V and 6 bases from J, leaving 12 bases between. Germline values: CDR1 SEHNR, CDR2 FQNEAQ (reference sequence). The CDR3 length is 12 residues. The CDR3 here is CASMIMAHGYTF. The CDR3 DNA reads TGTGCCAGCATGATCATGGCCCATGGCTACACCTTC. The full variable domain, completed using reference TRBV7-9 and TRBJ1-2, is DTGVSQNPRHKITKRGQNVTFRCDPISEHNRLYWYRQTLGQGPEFLTYFQNEAQLEKSRLLSDRFSAERPKGSFSTLEIQRTEQGDSAMYLCASMIMAHGYTFGSGTRLTVV.

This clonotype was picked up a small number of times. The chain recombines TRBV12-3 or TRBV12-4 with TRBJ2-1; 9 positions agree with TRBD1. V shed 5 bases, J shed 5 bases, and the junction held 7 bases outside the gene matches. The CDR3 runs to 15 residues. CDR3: CASSLRDREHNEQFF. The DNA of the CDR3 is TGTGCCAGCAGTCTCCGGGACAGGGAACACAATGAGCAGTTCTTC.

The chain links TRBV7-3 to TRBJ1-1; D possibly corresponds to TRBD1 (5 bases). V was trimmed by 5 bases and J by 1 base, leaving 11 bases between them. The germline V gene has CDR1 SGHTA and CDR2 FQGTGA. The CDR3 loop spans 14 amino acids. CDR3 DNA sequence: TGTGCCAGCAGCCAGACAGAAAGGAACACTGAAGCTTTCTTT. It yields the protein CASSQTERNTEAFF.

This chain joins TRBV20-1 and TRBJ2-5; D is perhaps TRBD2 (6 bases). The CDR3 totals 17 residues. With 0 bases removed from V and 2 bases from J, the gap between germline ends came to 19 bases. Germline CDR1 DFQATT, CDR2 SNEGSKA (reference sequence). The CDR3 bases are TGCAGTGCTAGAGATCTGGAGGGAGGATCCCTACAAGAGACCCAGTACTTC. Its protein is CSARDLEGGSLQETQYF.

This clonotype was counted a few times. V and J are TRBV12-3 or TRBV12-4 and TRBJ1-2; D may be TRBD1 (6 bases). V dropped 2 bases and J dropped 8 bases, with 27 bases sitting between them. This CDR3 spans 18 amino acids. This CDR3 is CASSLNPPVGGALRGYTF. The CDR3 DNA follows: TGTGCCAGCAGTTTAAATCCCCCGGTCGGGGGGGCGCTCCGGGGCTACACCTTC.

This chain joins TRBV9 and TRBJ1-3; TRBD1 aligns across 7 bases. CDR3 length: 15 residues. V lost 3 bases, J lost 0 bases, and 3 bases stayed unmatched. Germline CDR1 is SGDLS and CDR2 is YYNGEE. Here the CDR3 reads CASSDRDSSGNTIYF. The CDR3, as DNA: TGTGCCAGCAGCGATCGGGACAGCTCTGGAAACACCATATATTTT.

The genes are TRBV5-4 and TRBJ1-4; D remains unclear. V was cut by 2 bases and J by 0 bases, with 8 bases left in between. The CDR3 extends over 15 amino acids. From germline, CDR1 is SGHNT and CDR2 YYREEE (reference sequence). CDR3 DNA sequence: TGTGCCAGCAGCTTCAACGGTGCAACTAATGAAAAACTGTTTTTT. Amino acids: CASSFNGATNEKLFF.

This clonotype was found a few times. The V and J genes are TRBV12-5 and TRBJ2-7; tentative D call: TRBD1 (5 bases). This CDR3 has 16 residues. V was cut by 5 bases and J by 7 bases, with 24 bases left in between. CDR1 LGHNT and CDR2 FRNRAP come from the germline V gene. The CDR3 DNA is TGTGCTAGTGGTGCACCTAGGGGTATTTCTCTTGGGGAGCAGTACTTC. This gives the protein CASGAPRGISLGEQYF. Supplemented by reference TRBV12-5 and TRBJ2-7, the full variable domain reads DARVTQTPRHKVTEMGQEVTMRCQPILGHNTVFWYRQTMMQGLELLAYFRNRAPLDDSGMPKDRFSAEMPDATLATLKIQPSEPRDSAVYFCASGAPRGISLGEQYFGPGTRLTVT.

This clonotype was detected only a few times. The chain's CDR3 is CASSASRTSWPYNEQFF. CDR3 DNA: TGTGCCAGCAGCGCCTCACGGACTAGCTGGCCCTACAATGAGCAGTTCTTC. This sequence joins TRBV3-1 and TRBJ2-1; 8 bases are shared with TRBD2. Germline V gives CDR1 LGHDT, CDR2 YNNKEL (reference sequence). After removal of 5 bases from V and 2 bases from J, the junction contained 11 bases not matched to a gene. The CDR3 is made up of 17 amino acids.

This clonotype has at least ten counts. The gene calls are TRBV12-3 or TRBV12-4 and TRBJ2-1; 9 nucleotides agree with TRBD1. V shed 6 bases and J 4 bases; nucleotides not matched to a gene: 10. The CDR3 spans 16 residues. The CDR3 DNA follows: TGTGCCAGCAGCCGGAGAAGACAGGGGGAGTACAATGAGCAGTTCTTC. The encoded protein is CASSRRRQGEYNEQFF.

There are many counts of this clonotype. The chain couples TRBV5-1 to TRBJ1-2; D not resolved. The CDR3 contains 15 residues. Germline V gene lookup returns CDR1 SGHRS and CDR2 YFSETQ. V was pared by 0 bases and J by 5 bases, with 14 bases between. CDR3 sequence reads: CASSLGRAGDYGYTF. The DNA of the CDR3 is TGCGCCAGCAGCTTGGGAAGGGCAGGCGATTATGGCTACACCTTC.

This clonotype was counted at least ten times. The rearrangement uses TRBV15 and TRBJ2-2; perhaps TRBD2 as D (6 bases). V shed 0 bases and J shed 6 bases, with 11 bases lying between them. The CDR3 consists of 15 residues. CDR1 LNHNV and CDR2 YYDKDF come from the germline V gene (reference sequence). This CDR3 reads CATSREGKRAGELFF. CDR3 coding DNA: TGTGCCACCAGCAGAGAAGGCAAGCGGGCCGGGGAGCTGTTTTTT.

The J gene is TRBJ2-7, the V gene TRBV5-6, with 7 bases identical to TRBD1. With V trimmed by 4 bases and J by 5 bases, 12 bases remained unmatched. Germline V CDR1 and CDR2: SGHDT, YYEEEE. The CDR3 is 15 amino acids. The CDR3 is CASSRRGPGTHEQYF. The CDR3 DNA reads TGTGCCAGCAGCCGTAGGGGGCCAGGGACGCACGAGCAGTACTTC.

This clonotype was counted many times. CDR3 nucleotide sequence: TGTGCCAGCAGTGTCGGAGCGGGGGGGGTTTACAATGAGCAGTTCTTC. Protein sequence: CASSVGAGGVYNEQFF. This rearrangement joins TRBV12-3 or TRBV12-4 to TRBJ2-1; 10 bases line up with TRBD2. The trim removed 5 bases at V and 4 bases at J, leaving 8 bases unmatched. The CDR3 covers 16 residues.

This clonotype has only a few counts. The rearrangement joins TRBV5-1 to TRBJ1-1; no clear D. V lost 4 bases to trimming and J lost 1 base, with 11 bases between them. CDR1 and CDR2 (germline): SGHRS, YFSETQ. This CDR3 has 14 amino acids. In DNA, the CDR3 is TGCGCCAGCAGCCGCATGGGTGGGAACACTGAAGCTTTCTTT. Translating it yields CASSRMGGNTEAFF.

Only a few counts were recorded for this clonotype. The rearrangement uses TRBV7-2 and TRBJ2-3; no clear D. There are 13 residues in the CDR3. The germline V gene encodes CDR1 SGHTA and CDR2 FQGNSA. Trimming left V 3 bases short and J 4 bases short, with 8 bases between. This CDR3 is CASSFSGADTQYF. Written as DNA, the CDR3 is TGTGCCAGCAGCTTTTCTGGGGCAGATACGCAGTATTTT.